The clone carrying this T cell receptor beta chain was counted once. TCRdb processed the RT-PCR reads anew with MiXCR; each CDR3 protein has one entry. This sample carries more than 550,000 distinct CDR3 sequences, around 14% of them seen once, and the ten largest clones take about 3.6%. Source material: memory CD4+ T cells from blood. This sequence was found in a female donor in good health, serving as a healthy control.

DNA for the CDR3: TGTGCCAGCAGCTCAGACAGGGACAACGTCCTGACTTTC. Protein sequence: CASSSDRDNVLTF. V usage is TRBV11-1 and J usage is TRBJ2-6, with TRBD1 matching over 7 bases. V was clipped by 4 bases and J by 9 bases; unmatched bases: 3. CDR3 length: 13 residues. Germline CDR1 SGHAT, CDR2 FQDESV (reference sequence). The entire variable domain, with the rest obtained from reference TRBV11-1 and TRBJ2-6, is as follows: EAEVAQSPRYKITEKSQAVAFWCDPISGHATLYWYRQILGQGPELLVQFQDESVVDDSQLPKDRFSAERLKGVDSTLKIQPAELGDSAMYLCASSSDRDNVLTFGAGSRLTVL.